This T cell receptor beta chain emerged from a study of cytomegalovirus exposure and HLA in healthy donors. The PCR had 60 Vbeta and 13 Jbeta primers. Repertoires were generated with immunoSEQ multiplex PCR, while TCRdb's copy carries only in-frame clones and drops some. This repertoire shows just over 150,000 clones, roughly four fifths found once; its top ten account for approximately 3.1%. Only a few counts were recorded for this clone. Looked up from germline, CDR1 is LNHDA and CDR2 is SQIVND (reference sequence). The trim removed 9 bases at V and 6 bases at J, leaving 7 bases unmatched. The CDR3 consists of 15 residues.

Specimen: PBMCs. V and J are TRBV19 and TRBJ2-1; 14 positions match TRBD2. This TCR came from a woman in her thirties or forties in good health and CMV-seronegative. CDR3 protein: CASRLAGGPGNEQFF. CDR3 nucleotides: TGTGCCAGCAGACTAGCGGGGGGGCCCGGCAATGAGCAGTTCTTC.